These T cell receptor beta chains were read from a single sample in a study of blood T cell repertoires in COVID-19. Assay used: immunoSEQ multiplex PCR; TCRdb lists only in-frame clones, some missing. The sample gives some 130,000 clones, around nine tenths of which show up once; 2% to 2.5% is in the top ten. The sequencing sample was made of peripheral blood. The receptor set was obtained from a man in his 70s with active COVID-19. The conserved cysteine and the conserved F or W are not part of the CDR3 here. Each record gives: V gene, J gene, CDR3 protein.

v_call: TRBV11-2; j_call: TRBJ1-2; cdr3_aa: ASSLDGGRVGYT
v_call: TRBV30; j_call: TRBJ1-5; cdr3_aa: AWSAPTTGGNQPQH
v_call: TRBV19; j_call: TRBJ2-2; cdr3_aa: ASSTPTGVNTGELF
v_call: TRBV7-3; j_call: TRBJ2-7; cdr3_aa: ASSQTGGHEQY
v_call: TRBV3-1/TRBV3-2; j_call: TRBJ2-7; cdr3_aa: ASRHGQGYEQY
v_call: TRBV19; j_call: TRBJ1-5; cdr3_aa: ASRQGGNQPQH
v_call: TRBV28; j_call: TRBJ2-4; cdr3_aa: ASSPRASGLPIQY
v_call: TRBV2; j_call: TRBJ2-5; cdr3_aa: ASTEAGVQETQY
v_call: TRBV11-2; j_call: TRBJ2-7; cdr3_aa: ASSLNGRANEQY
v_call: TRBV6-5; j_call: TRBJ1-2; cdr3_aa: ASTLNYNYGYT
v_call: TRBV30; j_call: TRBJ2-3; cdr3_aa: AWGRGGATDTQY
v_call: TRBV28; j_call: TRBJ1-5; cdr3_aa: ASRKDREISPQH
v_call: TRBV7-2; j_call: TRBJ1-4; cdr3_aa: ASSFQQGFNEKLF
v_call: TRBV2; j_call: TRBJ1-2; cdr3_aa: ASSTTSNYGYT
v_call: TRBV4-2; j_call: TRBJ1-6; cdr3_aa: ASSQGAGAPPLH
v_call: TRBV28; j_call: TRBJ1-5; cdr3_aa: ASGGQGEGNQPQH